The source of this T cell receptor beta chain is a study of regulatory T cells in long-lasting Graves disease. The time point here: persistent/refractory GD, antithyroid drugs over 5 years with positive TRAb. RNA from PBMCs was the source of the TCR library. A peripheral blood sample, nine milliliters in volume, was drawn into EDTA tubes. In its sample, this clonotype was seen many times. Its antigen is currently unknown. Findings of the study overall: Examination was confined to peripheral blood, excluding thyroid tissue.

Relying on iRepertoire HTBI primers and Arm-PCR of CDR3 regions, the team built TCR beta libraries. In the original analysis: Sequenced samples collectively carried around 60 TRBV and roughly 15 TRBJ segments. MiXCR, applied by TCRdb to the multiplex PCR reads, yields one record per CDR3 protein. In this record, the V and J calls reflect TCRdb's handling and not the investigators' own analysis. The profile shows a few hundred thousand distinct CDR3 sequences, around a quarter of them singletons. This sequence originates from a female donor with Graves disease. This specimen consisted of peripheral blood mononuclear cells (PBMCs), obtained when the disease was refractory, from a patient treated with antithyroid drugs.

CDR3 in DNA: TGTGCCAGCAGCTTCGGGACAGGCGGCTCTGGAAACACCATATATTTT. Protein sequence: CASSFGTGGSGNTIYF. The chain combines TRBV6-1 with TRBJ1-3; 8 nucleotides match TRBD1. From germline, CDR1 is MNHNS and CDR2 SASEGT. Trimming cost V 6 bases and J 0 bases; bases outside gene matches: 7. CDR3 length equals 16 residues.